A single sample is the source of the 26 T cell receptor beta chains below, sequenced in a study of post-analysis software for immune sequencing data. The study, taken as a whole, reports: Five or six TRBV segments, TRBV5-6, TRBV5-1 and TRBV20-1 among them, were found more frequent in patients than controls.

These TCRs' antigens remain unknown. Libraries were made from TCR beta cDNA, and they carried unique molecular identifiers. TCRdb called the PCR reads again in MiXCR, with one record for every CDR3 protein. Of some 450,000 distinct CDR3 sequences in the sample, under 55% are singletons; the top ten hold 9% to 13%. The sequenced material came from blood. The receptors were gathered from a girl between 5 and 17 years old with multiple sclerosis.

The rearrangement links TRBV5-4 to TRBJ1-1, with D hard to call. The ends were cut back, 4 bases at V and 1 base at J, with 14 bases in the middle. The CDR3 has 15 amino acids. CDR1 SGHNT and CDR2 YYREEE come from the germline V gene (reference sequence). CDR3 in DNA: TGTGCCAGCAGCCTCGTTCGCCCTAGGAACACTGAAGCTTTCTTT. This encodes CASSLVRPRNTEAFF.

The chain uses TRBV10-3 and TRBJ1-6; the D gene is possibly TRBD1 (6 bases). Trimming took 8 bases from V and 6 from J, leaving 11 bases between them. Germline CDR1 reads ENHRY; CDR2 reads SYGVKD. The CDR3 is 13 residues long. The CDR3 coding sequence is TGTGCCATCTTAGCAGGGGCTAATTCACCCCTCCACTTT. This gives the protein CAILAGANSPLHF.

The chain recombines TRBV5-1 with TRBJ2-1; 9 bases are a match to TRBD2. Per the germline V gene, CDR1 is SGHRS and CDR2 is YFSETQ. The CDR3 consists of 15 residues. The junction had 11 bases not matched to a gene; V was cut back by 3 bases and J by 10 bases. The CDR3 loop is CASSSTSGRDSEQFF. The CDR3 nucleotides are TGCGCCAGCAGCTCGACTAGCGGAAGAGACAGCGAGCAGTTCTTC.

This clonotype came up many times. The rearrangement joins TRBV6-2 or TRBV6-3 to TRBJ2-7; 7 bases are shared with TRBD1. Germline trimming cut 2 bases from V and 2 bases from J; bases unmatched to any gene: 3. CDR1 MNHEY and CDR2 SVGEGT come from the germline V gene. The CDR3 length is 14 residues. In DNA form, the CDR3 reads TGTGCCAGCAGTTACCGGGACAGCGCCTACGAGCAGTACTTC. This translates into CASSYRDSAYEQYF.

The CDR3 spells CASSLVGGGGSNQPQHF. The CDR3 region has the DNA TGTGCCAGCAGCTTAGTCGGAGGAGGGGGAAGCAATCAGCCCCAGCATTTT. This rearrangement joins TRBV7-8 to TRBJ1-5; D is perhaps TRBD1 (6 bases). Germline V gene data show CDR1 as SGHVS and CDR2 as FQNEAQ. The CDR3 is 17 residues long. Trimming cost V 1 base and J 1 base, with 14 bases left between them.

The V and J genes are TRBV24-1 and TRBJ2-5; D is uncertain. Deletions cut 3 bases from V and 2 bases from J, with 9 bases between. The CDR3 consists of 14 residues. Germline V CDR1 and CDR2: KGHDR, SFDVKD. The CDR3 region has the DNA TGTGCCACCAGTGATGTAGGAATTCAAGAGACCCAGTACTTC. Its protein is CATSDVGIQETQYF.

The chain is built from TRBV7-9 and TRBJ2-7, with TRBD1 as a possible D gene (5 bases). CDR1 is SEHNR and CDR2 is FQNEAQ in the germline V gene (reference sequence). The V gene lost 8 bases and the J gene lost 2 bases, with 10 bases spanning the gap. The CDR3 consists of 12 residues. CDR3 in DNA: TGTGCCAGCGAGACAGTAACCTACGAGCAGTACTTC. Protein sequence: CASETVTYEQYF.

The J gene is TRBJ2-3, the V gene TRBV7-2, with D uncertain. The CDR3 has 15 residues. The V end lost 5 bases, the J end lost 2 bases, and 14 bases lay between the germline ends. CDR1 and CDR2 from the germline V gene are SGHTA and FQGNSA. CDR3 coding DNA: TGTGCCAGCAGCCCCGGAGCGCAGTACACAGATACGCAGTATTTT. This translates into CASSPGAQYTDTQYF.

V usage is TRBV11-2 and J usage is TRBJ2-4; D is perhaps TRBD2 (7 bases). Germline V gives CDR1 SGHAT, CDR2 FQNNGV. Trimming shortened V by 0 bases and J by 8 bases, and 17 bases separated the two germline ends. This CDR3 has 16 amino acids. CDR3 DNA: TGTGCCAGCAGCTTAGATCTTTTCCTAGGGGGGGACATTCAGTACTTC. Translation: CASSLDLFLGGDIQYF.

The rearrangement uses TRBV2 and TRBJ2-1; possible D gene TRBD2, 5 bases. V gave up 6 bases and J gave up 4 bases, with 19 bases separating them. The CDR3 totals 16 residues. CDR1 is SNHLY and CDR2 is FYNNEI in the germline V gene. The DNA for the CDR3 is TGTGCCAGCAGCGTAACTTCCTTCGGGGAATACAATGAGCAGTTCTTC. Translating gives CASSVTSFGEYNEQFF.

This clonotype was picked up a small number of times. V is TRBV4-1 and J is TRBJ2-3; 13 bases are a match to TRBD2. This CDR3 contains 18 residues. Per germline, CDR1 MGHRA and CDR2 YSYEKL. The V gene end was trimmed by 3 bases and the J gene end by 2 bases; junction bases not matched to a gene: 8. The CDR3 loop is CASSHLGTSGIFTDTQYF. The CDR3 region has the DNA TGCGCCAGCAGCCATCTCGGGACTAGCGGGATCTTCACAGATACGCAGTATTTT.

This clonotype was counted a few times. This rearrangement joins TRBV10-3 to TRBJ2-7; TRBD1 aligns across 9 bases. CDR3 length equals 18 residues. In germline, CDR1 is ENHRY, CDR2 SYGVKD. Trimming cost V 0 bases and J 0 bases; bases outside gene matches: 9. The CDR3 protein is CAISESPPGQGVSYEQYF. In nucleotides, the CDR3 is TGTGCCATCAGTGAGTCTCCTCCGGGACAGGGCGTCTCCTACGAGCAGTACTTC.

The sample holds a few counts of this clonotype. The chain is built from TRBV20-1 and TRBJ2-1; D gene unclear. With 2 bases removed from V and 7 bases from J, the gap between germline ends came to 9 bases. The germline gives CDR1 DFQATT, CDR2 SNEGSKA (reference sequence). The CDR3 is made up of 12 amino acids. DNA for the CDR3: TGCAGTGCTAGATTCCCGGGTAATGAGCAGTTCTTC. Its protein is CSARFPGNEQFF.

This clonotype showed up just once. The rearrangement links TRBV21-1 to TRBJ2-7; the DNA was not compared with TRBD1, the D call given in the table. TRBV21-1 is given as a pseudogene. This CDR3 contains 14 residues. CDR3 in amino acids: CASRSRTDSYEQYF. The CDR3 DNA sequence: TGTGCCAGCAGATCCCGGACAGACTCCTACGAGCAGTACTTC.

This chain links TRBV29-1 with TRBJ2-6; 7 bases fit TRBD1. The germline V gene has CDR1 SQVTM and CDR2 ANQGSEA. There are 20 residues in the CDR3. The J segment lost 0 bases and the V segment lost 0 bases, leaving 14 bases of the junction unmatched. The CDR3 DNA sequence: TGCAGCGTTGAAGATAGAACCGGGACAGAAAACCTCTCTGGGGCCAACGTCCTGACTTTC. Its translation: CSVEDRTGTENLSGANVLTF.

The chain is built from TRBV6-1 and TRBJ2-7, with D unclear. Trimming stripped 6 bases from V and 0 bases from J, with 21 bases between. Per the germline V gene, CDR1 is MNHNS and CDR2 is SASEGT. The CDR3 spans 17 residues. CDR3 DNA sequence: TGTGCCAGCAGGATGTACGAGCTGAGAGGAAGCTCCTACGAGCAGTACTTC. Translated: CASRMYELRGSSYEQYF.

The genes are TRBV20-1 and TRBJ2-5; D gene uncertain. The V gene lost 3 bases and the J gene lost 2 bases, with 10 bases spanning the gap. The CDR3 has 13 residues. Germline CDR1 is DFQATT and CDR2 is SNEGSKA (reference sequence). CDR3 residues: CSASILGQETQYF. The CDR3 DNA is TGCAGTGCTAGTATTCTCGGGCAAGAGACCCAGTACTTC.

V usage is TRBV11-2 and J usage is TRBJ2-7; D is possibly TRBD1 or TRBD2 (5 bases each). CDR3 length: 16 residues. V was clipped by 2 bases and J by 2 bases, with 16 bases between them. CDR1 is SGHAT, CDR2 FQNNGV, per germline. In DNA form, the CDR3 reads TGTGCCAGCAGCTTAAGCGTGGCAGGGAGTCCCTACGAGCAGTACTTC. Amino acid sequence: CASSLSVAGSPYEQYF.

This clonotype came up a few times. This chain joins TRBV28 and TRBJ2-1; D is undetermined. This CDR3 is 12 amino acids long. From germline, CDR1 is MDHEN and CDR2 SYDVKM. The ends were cut back, 6 bases at V and 5 bases at J, with 8 bases in the middle. The CDR3 coding sequence is TGTGCCAGCAGAACCACCGACAATGAGCAGTTCTTC. Translating gives CASRTTDNEQFF.

V is TRBV20-1 and J is TRBJ1-1; 7 bases agree with TRBD1. The germline CDR1 and CDR2 sequences are DFQATT and SNEGSKA (reference sequence). This CDR3 region has 14 residues. J lost 5 bases, V lost 2 bases, and 8 bases had no gene match. The CDR3 is CSARLGGAGTEAFF. The CDR3 region has the DNA TGCAGTGCTAGATTAGGGGGCGCGGGGACTGAAGCTTTCTTT.

This clonotype was observed many times. This chain links TRBV20-1 with TRBJ1-5; 7 bases are shared with TRBD1. CDR3 size: 15 residues. Trimming at V came to 3 bases and at J to 1 base, leaving 6 bases not matched to a gene. Germline assignment: CDR1 DFQATT and CDR2 SNEGSKA (reference sequence). The CDR3, as DNA: TGCAGTGCTAGTGGAGGGGGCAACAGCAATCAGCCCCAGCATTTT. It yields the protein CSASGGGNSNQPQHF.

V gene TRBV20-1 combines with J gene TRBJ2-7, with D perhaps matching TRBD2 (6 bases). Deletions cut 6 bases from V and 2 bases from J, with 26 bases between. Germline V gene lookup returns CDR1 DFQATT and CDR2 SNEGSKA (reference sequence). The CDR3 has 17 amino acids. The DNA for the CDR3 is TGCAGTGCGAAAACGGGGGAGGAACACCAATCAACCTACGAGCAGTACTTC. It translates to CSAKTGEEHQSTYEQYF.

Only a few counts were recorded for this clonotype. J is TRBJ2-3 and V is TRBV20-1, with 7 bases that match TRBD2. V was clipped by 7 bases and J by 2 bases; unmatched bases: 12. CDR1 and CDR2 (germline): DFQATT, SNEGSKA (reference sequence). There are 15 residues in the CDR3. The CDR3 protein is CSGMGLLEYTDTQYF. CDR3 nucleotides: TGCAGTGGCATGGGACTACTGGAGTACACAGATACGCAGTATTTT.

Only a few counts were recorded for this clonotype. The chain employs TRBV4-1 and TRBJ2-1, with 12 bases fitting TRBD2. CDR1 is MGHRA and CDR2 is YSYEKL in the germline V gene. V shed 3 bases, J shed 7 bases, and the junction held 10 bases outside the gene matches. This CDR3 contains 17 residues. The CDR3 loop is CASSQGLAGMAGNEQFF. The DNA for the CDR3 is TGCGCCAGCAGCCAGGGACTAGCGGGTATGGCGGGGAATGAGCAGTTCTTC.

This clonotype was recorded a few times. The CDR3: CATSKRGSYNEQFF. CDR3 sequence (DNA): TGTGCCACCAGTAAACGCGGGAGCTACAATGAGCAGTTCTTC. The J gene is TRBJ2-1, the V gene TRBV24-1, with 7 bases matching TRBD2. Per germline, CDR1 KGHDR and CDR2 SFDVKD. This CDR3 is built from 14 residues. The trim removed 6 bases at V and 3 bases at J, leaving 4 bases unmatched.

This chain uses TRBV6-1 with TRBJ2-1, with D perhaps matching TRBD1 (5 bases). V shed 4 bases and J shed 10 bases, with 14 bases lying between them. The germline V gene has CDR1 MNHNS and CDR2 SASEGT. The CDR3 extends over 13 amino acids. CDR3 region: CASSVEQGMEQFF. CDR3 nucleotide sequence: TGTGCCAGCAGTGTCGAGCAGGGAATGGAGCAGTTCTTC.